Presented here are 13 T cell receptor beta chains from one specimen sequenced in a study of blood T cells in healthy people across ages. Alongside a J-beta primer mix, a sample-barcoded 5' primer served in a second PCR lasting about 6 to 12 cycles. A single record per CDR3 protein comes from TCRdb applying MiXCR to the 5' RACE reads. The table has over 700,000 distinct CDR3 sequences, 20% to 30% seen once. Separately, the same data were catalogued under a study of T cells of mothers and their children.

The specimen sequenced was blood. These receptors all stem from a boy younger than 18 in good health.

The chain recombines TRBV19 with TRBJ1-2; tentatively, D is TRBD1 (5 bases). Between the trimmed V and J ends, which lost 4 bases and 4 bases, there was a span of 10 bases. The CDR3 runs to 13 residues. The germline CDR1 and CDR2 sequences are LNHDA and SQIVND (reference sequence). CDR3 sequence (DNA): TGTGCCAGTAGTAGCAGGGAGGGCTATGGCTACACCTTC. Its translation: CASSSREGYGYTF.

The chain has TRBV5-1 and TRBJ2-1; D is ambiguous. This CDR3 is built from 15 residues. The V end lost 1 base, the J end lost 1 base, and 9 bases lay between the germline ends. Germline CDR1 is SGHRS and CDR2 is YFSETQ. In DNA form, the CDR3 reads TGCGCCAGCAGCTTGTCCCCCGGGTCCTACAATGAGCAGTTCTTC. Protein: CASSLSPGSYNEQFF.

The chain has TRBV3-1 and TRBJ2-2; 7 bases map to TRBD1. The J segment lost 6 bases and the V segment lost 3 bases, leaving 4 bases of the junction unmatched. The CDR3 totals 14 residues. Germline-derived CDR1 and CDR2 are LGHDT and YNNKEL (reference sequence). CDR3 coding DNA: TGTGCCAGCAGCCAGGGGCAGGGGGCCGGGGAGCTGTTTTTT. This translates into CASSQGQGAGELFF.

The V call is TRBV4-1, the J call TRBJ2-1, with D possibly TRBD1 on 5 matching bases. Trimming removed 3 bases from V and 4 bases from J, with 7 bases in between. The CDR3 is 13 residues long. In germline, CDR1 is MGHRA, CDR2 YSYEKL. CDR3 loop: CASSHQGYNEQFF. The CDR3, as DNA: TGCGCCAGCAGCCATCAGGGATACAATGAGCAGTTCTTC.

The chain joins TRBV7-2 to TRBJ1-6; 9 bases map to TRBD1. J was trimmed by 7 bases and V by 4 bases; bases with no gene match: 11. Germline V CDR1 and CDR2: SGHTA, FQGNSA. CDR3 length: 17 residues. The DNA for the CDR3 is TGTGCCAGCAGCTGGGATTCGGGACAGGGTGAGAATTCACCCCTCCACTTT. Translated, it gives CASSWDSGQGENSPLHF.

This clonotype has a handful of counts. The chain joins TRBV7-9 to TRBJ2-7, with D maybe TRBD1 (6 bases). Gene TRBJ2-5 matches the end of the DNA better, so the J call may be wrong. The CDR3 covers 14 residues. Germline loops: CDR1 SEHNR, CDR2 FQNEAQ (reference sequence). The CDR3 spells CASSSQGKGETQYF. The CDR3 DNA reads as TGTGCCAGCAGCTCCCAGGGGAAAGGGGAGACCCAGTACTTC.

The chain uses TRBV28 and TRBJ2-5; D might be TRBD1 (6 bases). Gene TRBJ2-7 matches the end of the DNA better, so the J call may be wrong. The CDR3 is 13 residues long. CDR1 is MDHEN, CDR2 SYDVKM, per germline. CDR3 sequence: CASSLGETGEQYF. The CDR3 region has the DNA TGTGCCAGCAGTTTAGGAGAGACAGGCGAGCAGTACTTC.

This clonotype was counted only a few times. The rearrangement links TRBV7-9 to TRBJ2-1; possible D gene TRBD2, 6 bases. The CDR3 length is 16 residues. CDR1 SEHNR and CDR2 FQNEAQ come from the germline V gene (reference sequence). V dropped 5 bases and J dropped 0 bases, with 14 bases sitting between them. The CDR3 nucleotides are TGTGCCAGCAGCCCTCCCGGGGGAACCTCCTACAATGAGCAGTTCTTC. This codes for CASSPPGGTSYNEQFF.

This clonotype came up once. The chain links TRBV12-3 or TRBV12-4 to TRBJ2-3; D is unclear. The V end lost 7 bases, the J end lost 0 bases, and 17 bases lay between the germline ends. The CDR3 spans 16 residues. Written as DNA, the CDR3 is TGTGCCAGCATCTGGGGTGGCCGCTCTAGCACAGATACGCAGTATTTT. Protein sequence: CASIWGGRSSTDTQYF.

The chain combines TRBV3-1 with TRBJ2-7, with 8 positions matching TRBD1. The ends lost 0 bases at V and 7 bases at J; junction bases unmatched: 8. This CDR3 is built from 15 residues. Germline CDR1 LGHDT, CDR2 YNNKEL (reference sequence). The CDR3 sequence: CASSQDRTGTKEQYF. The CDR3 DNA is TGTGCCAGCAGCCAAGATCGGACAGGGACGAAAGAGCAGTACTTC.

The chain carries TRBV29-1 and TRBJ2-2; TRBD1 agrees at 7 bases. CDR3 size: 12 residues. CDR1 is SQVTM and CDR2 is ANQGSEA in the germline V gene. V was clipped by 7 bases and J by 5 bases; unmatched bases: 4. CDR3 protein: CSGRDRTGELFF. The DNA for the CDR3 is TGCAGCGGACGGGACAGAACCGGGGAGCTGTTTTTT.

In its sample, this clonotype was seen a few times. V usage is TRBV29-1 and J usage is TRBJ2-1; D is perhaps TRBD1 (6 bases). The V end was cut by 7 bases, the J end by 8 bases, with 15 bases between. The CDR3 has 12 amino acids. CDR1 is SQVTM and CDR2 is ANQGSEA in the germline V gene. CDR3 sequence (DNA): TGCAGCGCCAGGGGTTCTGAGGATGAGCAGTTCTTC. Translating it yields CSARGSEDEQFF.

This sequence joins TRBV11-3 and TRBJ2-5; 8 nucleotides match TRBD1. The J call may not be correct, given that the DNA end is closer to TRBJ2-1. Per germline, CDR1 SGHNT and CDR2 YENEEA. The CDR3 length is 12 residues. CDR3 in amino acids: CASSLDTGGQFF. The DNA of the CDR3 is TGTGCCAGCAGCTTAGACACAGGGGGACAGTTCTTC.